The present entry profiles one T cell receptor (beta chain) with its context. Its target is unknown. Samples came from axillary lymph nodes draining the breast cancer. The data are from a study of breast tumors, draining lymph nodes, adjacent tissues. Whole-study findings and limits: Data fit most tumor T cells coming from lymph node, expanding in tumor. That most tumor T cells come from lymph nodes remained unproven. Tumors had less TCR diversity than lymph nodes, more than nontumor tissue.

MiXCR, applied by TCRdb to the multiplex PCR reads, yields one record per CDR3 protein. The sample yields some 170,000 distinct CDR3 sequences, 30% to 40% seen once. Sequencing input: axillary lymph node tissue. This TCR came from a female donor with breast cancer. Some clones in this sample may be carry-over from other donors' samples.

CDR3: CSARDTKRGHNSPLHF. The CDR3, as DNA: TGCAGTGCTAGAGATACTAAGAGGGGACATAATTCACCCCTCCACTTT. V is TRBV20-1 and J is TRBJ1-6; D is possibly TRBD1 (5 bases). The V gene lost 0 bases and the J gene lost 5 bases, with 14 bases spanning the gap. The CDR3 extends over 16 amino acids. CDR1 and CDR2 (germline): DFQATT, SNEGSKA (reference sequence).